This TCR beta chain originates from a study of cytotoxic CD8 clonotypes in ibrutinib-treated CLL. Study context: Results showed some 24 partial and 2 complete responses; following median 68 months, around 14 remained remitted, roughly 12 advanced. General observations from the study: Clonality went higher at ibrutinib response and then dropped back toward baseline at progression. Under treatment, the uncommon public clonotypes either contracted or remained stable.

Germline V CDR1 and CDR2: SGHRS, YFSETQ. This CDR3 is built from 16 residues. V shed 1 base and J 1 base; nucleotides not matched to a gene: 5. For this clone: Its target is unknown.

Sequencing used immunoSEQ multiplex PCR; TCRdb keeps in-frame clones, though not all of them. The table includes around 60,000 clones, over 60% detected once. The clonotype comes from a human donor with chronic lymphocytic leukemia. J is TRBJ2-5 and V is TRBV5-1; 9 nucleotides line up with TRBD2. Sequencing was performed on PBMCs, taken after 12 months of ibrutinib treatment. The CDR3 loop reads CASSLILTSGQETQYF. The CDR3 DNA follows: TGCGCCAGCAGCTTGATCCTGACTAGCGGCCAAGAGACCCAGTACTTC.